The entry that follows covers one T cell receptor beta chain sequence. Sequencing was performed with immunoSEQ multiplex PCR; in TCRdb, only in-frame clones are kept and a portion is missing. Here the sample spans some 400,000 clones, almost 90% being singletons. Germline lookup yields CDR1 MNHEY and CDR2 SVGAGI. The CDR3 is 15 residues long. The V and J ends lost 5 bases and 0 bases, in that order; junction bases with no gene match: 6. The data originate from a study of blood T cell repertoires in COVID-19. Across the whole study: The United States, Italy and Spain provided the acute and convalescent COVID-19 samples.

Sequenced sample: peripheral blood. The genes are TRBV6-5 and TRBJ1-1, with TRBD1 identical over 7 bases. This TCR was recovered from a man between 18 and 29 years old with active or convalescent COVID-19. CDR3 sequence (DNA): TGTGCCAGCAGTAACCCCGGGACAGTGAACACTGAAGCTTTCTTT. It specifies CASSNPGTVNTEAFF.